The 5 T cell receptor beta chains below were found in one sample sequenced in a study of PD-1 blockade in classical Hodgkin lymphoma. Assay: immunoSEQ multiplex PCR; the TCRdb copy retains only in-frame clones and omits some. The sample has approximately 110,000 clones, approximately 89% seen once; the top ten hold around 19%. Time point specified: cycle 4 day 1 (C4D1), after less than 7 weeks of nivolumab. Each patient relapsed following autologous stem cell transplantation, and prior brentuximab vedotin exposure differed. The source material was peripheral blood mononuclear cells (PBMCs), sampled before the fourth cycle of nivolumab. The receptors here all came from a human donor with classical Hodgkin lymphoma.

This rearrangement joins TRBV4-1 to TRBJ2-5; 7 positions agree with TRBD1. The germline V gene encodes CDR1 MGHRA and CDR2 YSYEKL. Trimming at V came to 3 bases and at J to 4 bases, leaving 17 bases not matched to a gene. This CDR3 contains 18 residues. The CDR3 sequence is CASSHSYQKTGFVETQYF. CDR3 bases: TGCGCCAGCAGCCACTCATACCAAAAGACAGGGTTCGTAGAGACCCAGTACTTC.

The gene calls are TRBV29-1 and TRBJ2-3; D gene uncertain. V lost 7 bases, J lost 0 bases, and 11 bases lay in between. CDR1 is SQVTM, CDR2 ANQGSEA, per germline. This CDR3 spans 13 amino acids. The DNA for the CDR3 is TGCAGCGACCTTTCGGGCAGCACAGATACGCAGTATTTT. As protein: CSDLSGSTDTQYF.

The DNA for the CDR3 is TGTGCCAGCAGCTTAGTCCGGACTTTTACGAACACTGAAGCTTTCTTT. Encoded protein: CASSLVRTFTNTEAFF. The rearrangement joins TRBV7-2 to TRBJ1-1; no clear D. Trimming shortened V by 1 base and J by 1 base, and 13 bases separated the two germline ends. The germline gives CDR1 SGHTA, CDR2 FQGNSA. This CDR3 has 16 residues.

This clone was seen once. V and J are TRBV12-5 and TRBJ2-1; 9 bases are a match to TRBD2. The CDR3 totals 17 residues. The germline CDR1 and CDR2 sequences are LGHNT and FRNRAP. J was trimmed by 0 bases and V by 0 bases; bases with no gene match: 3. This chain's CDR3 is CASGLVISGSSYNEQFF. CDR3 nucleotide sequence: TGTGCTAGTGGTTTGGTAATTAGCGGGAGCTCCTACAATGAGCAGTTCTTC.

The chain links TRBV28 to TRBJ2-4; D is perhaps TRBD2 (5 bases). Trimming cost V 6 bases and J 3 bases, with 15 bases left between them. CDR1 and CDR2 from the germline V gene are MDHEN and SYDVKM. The CDR3 extends over 15 amino acids. The CDR3, as DNA: TGTGCCAGCAGAGAACCCGCTCGGGGCAAAAACATTCAGTACTTC. Its translation: CASREPARGKNIQYF.